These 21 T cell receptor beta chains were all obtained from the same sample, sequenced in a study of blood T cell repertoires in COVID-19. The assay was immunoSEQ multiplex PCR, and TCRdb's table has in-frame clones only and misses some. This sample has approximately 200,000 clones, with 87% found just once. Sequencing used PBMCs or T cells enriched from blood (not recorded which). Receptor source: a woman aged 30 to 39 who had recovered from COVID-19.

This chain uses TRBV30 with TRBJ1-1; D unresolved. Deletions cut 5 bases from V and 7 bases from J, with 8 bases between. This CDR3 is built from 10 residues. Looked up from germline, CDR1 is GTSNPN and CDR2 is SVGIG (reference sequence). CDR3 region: CAWQEFEAFF. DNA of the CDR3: TGTGCCTGGCAAGAGTTTGAAGCTTTCTTT. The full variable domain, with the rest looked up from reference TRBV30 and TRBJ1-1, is SQTIHQWPATLVQPVGSPLSLECTVEGTSNPNLYWYRQAAGRGLQLLFYSVGIGQISSEVPQNLSASRPQDRQFILSSKKLLLSDSGFYLCAWQEFEAFFGQGTRLTVV.

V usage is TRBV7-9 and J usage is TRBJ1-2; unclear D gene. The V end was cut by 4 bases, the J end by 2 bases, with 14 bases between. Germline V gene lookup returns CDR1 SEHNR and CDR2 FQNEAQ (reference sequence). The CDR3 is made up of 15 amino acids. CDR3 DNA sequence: TGTGCCAGCAGCTCAGGATTGATCCTGAACTATGGCTACACCTTC. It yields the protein CASSSGLILNYGYTF.

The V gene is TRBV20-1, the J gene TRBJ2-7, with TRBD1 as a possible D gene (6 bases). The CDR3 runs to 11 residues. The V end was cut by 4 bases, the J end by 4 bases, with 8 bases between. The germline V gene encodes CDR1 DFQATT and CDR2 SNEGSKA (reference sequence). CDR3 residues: CSAKRGYEQYF. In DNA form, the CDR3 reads TGCAGTGCTAAAAGGGGGTACGAGCAGTACTTC.

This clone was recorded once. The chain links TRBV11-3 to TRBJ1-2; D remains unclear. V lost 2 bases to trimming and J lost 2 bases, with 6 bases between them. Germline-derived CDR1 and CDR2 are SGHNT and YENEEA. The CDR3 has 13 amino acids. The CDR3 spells CASSLRVNYGYTF. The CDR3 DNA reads TGTGCCAGCAGCTTAAGAGTCAACTATGGCTACACCTTC.

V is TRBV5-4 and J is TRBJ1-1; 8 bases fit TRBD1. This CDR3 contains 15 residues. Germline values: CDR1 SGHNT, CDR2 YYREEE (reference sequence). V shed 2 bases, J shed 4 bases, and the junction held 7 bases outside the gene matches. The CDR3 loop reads CASSFGGQARTEAFF. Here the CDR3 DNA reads TGTGCCAGCAGCTTTGGGGGACAGGCTCGCACTGAAGCTTTCTTT.

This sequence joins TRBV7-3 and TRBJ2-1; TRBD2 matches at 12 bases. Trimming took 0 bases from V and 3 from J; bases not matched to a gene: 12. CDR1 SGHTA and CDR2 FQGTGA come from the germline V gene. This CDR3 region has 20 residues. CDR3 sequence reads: CASSLTPSGGAKFFYNEQFF. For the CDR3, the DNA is TGTGCCAGCAGCTTAACTCCTAGCGGGGGGGCTAAGTTTTTCTACAATGAGCAGTTCTTC. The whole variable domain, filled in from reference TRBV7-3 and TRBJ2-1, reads GAGVSQTPSNKVTEKGKYVELRCDPISGHTALYWYRQSLGQGPEFLIYFQGTGAADDSGLPNDRFFAVRPEGSVSTLKIQRTERGDSAVYLCASSLTPSGGAKFFYNEQFFGPGTRLTVL.

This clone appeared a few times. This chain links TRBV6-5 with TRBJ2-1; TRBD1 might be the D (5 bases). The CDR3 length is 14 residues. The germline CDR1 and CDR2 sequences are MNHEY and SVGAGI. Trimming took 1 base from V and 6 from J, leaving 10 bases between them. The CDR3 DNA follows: TGTGCCAGCAGTTACTTGACAGAGACCAATGAGCAGTTCTTC. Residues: CASSYLTETNEQFF.

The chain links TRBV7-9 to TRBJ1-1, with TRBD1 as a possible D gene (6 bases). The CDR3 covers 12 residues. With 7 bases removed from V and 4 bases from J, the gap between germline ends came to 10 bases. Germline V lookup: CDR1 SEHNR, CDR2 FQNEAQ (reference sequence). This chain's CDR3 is CASTRGGTEAFF. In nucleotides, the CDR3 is TGTGCCAGCACCCGAGGGGGCACTGAAGCTTTCTTT. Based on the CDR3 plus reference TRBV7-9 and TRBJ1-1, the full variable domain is DTGVSQNPRHKITKRGQNVTFRCDPISEHNRLYWYRQTLGQGPEFLTYFQNEAQLEKSRLLSDRFSAERPKGSFSTLEIQRTEQGDSAMYLCASTRGGTEAFFGQGTRLTVV.

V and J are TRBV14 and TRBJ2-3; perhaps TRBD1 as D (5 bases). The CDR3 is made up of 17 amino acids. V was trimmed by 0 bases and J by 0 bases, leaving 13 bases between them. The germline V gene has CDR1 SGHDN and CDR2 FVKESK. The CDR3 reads CASSQEWARASTDTQYF. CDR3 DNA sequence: TGTGCCAGCAGCCAAGAGTGGGCCAGGGCCAGCACAGATACGCAGTATTTT.

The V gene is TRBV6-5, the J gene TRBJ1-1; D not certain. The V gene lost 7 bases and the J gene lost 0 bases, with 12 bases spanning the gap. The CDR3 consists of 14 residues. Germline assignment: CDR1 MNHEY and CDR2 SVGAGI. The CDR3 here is CASKVSGVNTEAFF. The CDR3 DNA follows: TGTGCCAGCAAAGTATCCGGGGTGAACACTGAAGCTTTCTTT.

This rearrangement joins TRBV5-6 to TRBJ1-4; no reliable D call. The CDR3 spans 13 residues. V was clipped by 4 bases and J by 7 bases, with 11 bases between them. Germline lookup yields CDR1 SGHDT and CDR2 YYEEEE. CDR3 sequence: CASSPGGSEKLFF. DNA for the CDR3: TGTGCCAGCAGCCCCGGAGGGAGTGAAAAACTGTTTTTT.

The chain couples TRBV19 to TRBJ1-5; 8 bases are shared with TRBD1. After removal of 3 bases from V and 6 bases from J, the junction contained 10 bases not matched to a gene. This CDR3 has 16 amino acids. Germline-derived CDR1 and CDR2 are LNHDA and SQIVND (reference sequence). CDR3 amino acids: CASSIESGGGGQPQHF. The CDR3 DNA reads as TGTGCCAGTAGTATTGAGTCAGGGGGCGGCGGTCAGCCCCAGCATTTT.

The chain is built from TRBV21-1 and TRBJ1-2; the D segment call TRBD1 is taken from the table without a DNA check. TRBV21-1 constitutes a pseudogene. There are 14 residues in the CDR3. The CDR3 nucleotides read TGTGCCAGCAGCACACAACAGGGTGGCTATGGCTACACCTTC. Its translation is CASSTQQGGYGYTF.

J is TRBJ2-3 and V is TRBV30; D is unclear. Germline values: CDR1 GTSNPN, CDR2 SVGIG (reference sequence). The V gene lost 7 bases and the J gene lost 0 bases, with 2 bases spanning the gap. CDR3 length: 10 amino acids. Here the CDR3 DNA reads TGTGCCTCAAGCACAGATACGCAGTATTTT. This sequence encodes CASSTDTQYF.

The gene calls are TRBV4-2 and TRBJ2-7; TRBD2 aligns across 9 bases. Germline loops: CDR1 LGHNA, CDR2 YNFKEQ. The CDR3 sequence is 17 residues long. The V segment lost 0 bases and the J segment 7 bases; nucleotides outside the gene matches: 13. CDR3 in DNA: TGTGCCAGCAGCCAAGATGGAAGAGCGGGGGGCGATCAAGAGCAGTACTTC. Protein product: CASSQDGRAGGDQEQYF.

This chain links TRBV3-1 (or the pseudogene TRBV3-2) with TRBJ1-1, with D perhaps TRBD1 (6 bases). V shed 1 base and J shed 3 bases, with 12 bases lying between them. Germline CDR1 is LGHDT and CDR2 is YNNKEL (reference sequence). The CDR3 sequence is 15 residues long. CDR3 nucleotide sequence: TGTGCCAGCAGCCAAGGTCCGGACAGTTACACTGAAGCTTTCTTT. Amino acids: CASSQGPDSYTEAFF.

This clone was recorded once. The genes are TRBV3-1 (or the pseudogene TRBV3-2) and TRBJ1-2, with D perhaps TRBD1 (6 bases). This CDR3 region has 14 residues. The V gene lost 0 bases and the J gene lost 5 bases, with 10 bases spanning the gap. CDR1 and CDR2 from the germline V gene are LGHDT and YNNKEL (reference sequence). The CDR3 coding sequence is TGTGCCAGCAGCCAAGAGAGGGGGAGTTATGGCTACACCTTC. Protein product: CASSQERGSYGYTF.

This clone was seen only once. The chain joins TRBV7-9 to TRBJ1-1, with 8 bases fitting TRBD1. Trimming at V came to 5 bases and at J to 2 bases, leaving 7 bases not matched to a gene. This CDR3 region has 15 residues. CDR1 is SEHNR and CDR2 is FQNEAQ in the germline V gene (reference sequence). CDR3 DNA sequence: TGTGCCAGCAGCCCCCGACAGGGGCCTAACACTGAAGCTTTCTTT. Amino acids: CASSPRQGPNTEAFF.

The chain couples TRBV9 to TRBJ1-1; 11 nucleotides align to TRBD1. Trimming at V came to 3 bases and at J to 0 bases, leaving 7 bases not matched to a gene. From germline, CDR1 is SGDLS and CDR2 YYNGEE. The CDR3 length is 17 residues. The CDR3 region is CASSGRGTGGVNTEAFF. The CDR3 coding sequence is TGTGCCAGCAGCGGCCGAGGGACAGGGGGGGTGAACACTGAAGCTTTCTTT.

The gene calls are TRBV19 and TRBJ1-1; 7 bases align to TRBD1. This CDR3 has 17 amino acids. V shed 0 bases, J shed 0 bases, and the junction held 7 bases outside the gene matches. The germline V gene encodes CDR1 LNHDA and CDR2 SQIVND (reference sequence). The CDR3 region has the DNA TGTGCCAGTAGTATAGATCCGGCAGGGGGGCTGAACACTGAAGCTTTCTTT. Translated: CASSIDPAGGLNTEAFF.

CDR3 nucleotide sequence: TGTGCCAGCCGTCCAGGGGCTAGCGAAAAACTGTTTTTT. Its protein is CASRPGASEKLFF. The chain couples TRBV19 to TRBJ1-4; D may be TRBD1 (6 bases). Germline V lookup: CDR1 LNHDA, CDR2 SQIVND (reference sequence). The ends were cut back, 9 bases at V and 8 bases at J, with 16 bases in the middle. The CDR3 spans 13 residues.